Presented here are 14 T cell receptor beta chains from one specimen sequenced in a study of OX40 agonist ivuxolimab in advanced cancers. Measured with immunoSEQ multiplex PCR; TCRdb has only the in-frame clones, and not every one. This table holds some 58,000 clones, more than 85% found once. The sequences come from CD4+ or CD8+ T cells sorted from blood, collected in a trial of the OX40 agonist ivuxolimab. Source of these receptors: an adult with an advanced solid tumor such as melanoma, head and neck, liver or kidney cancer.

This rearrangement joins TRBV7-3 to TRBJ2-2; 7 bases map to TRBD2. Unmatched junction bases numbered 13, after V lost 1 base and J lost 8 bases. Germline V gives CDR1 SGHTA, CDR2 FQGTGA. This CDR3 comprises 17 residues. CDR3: CASSLRSGRETFGELFF. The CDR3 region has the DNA TGTGCCAGCAGCTTAAGATCGGGGCGGGAGACGTTTGGGGAGCTGTTTTTT.

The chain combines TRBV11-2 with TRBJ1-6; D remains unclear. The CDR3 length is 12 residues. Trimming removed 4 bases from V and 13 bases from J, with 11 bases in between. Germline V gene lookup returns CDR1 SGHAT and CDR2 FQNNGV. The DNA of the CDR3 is TGTGCCAGCAGCTCTACCCTGGGCCCCCTCCACTTT. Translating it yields CASSSTLGPLHF.

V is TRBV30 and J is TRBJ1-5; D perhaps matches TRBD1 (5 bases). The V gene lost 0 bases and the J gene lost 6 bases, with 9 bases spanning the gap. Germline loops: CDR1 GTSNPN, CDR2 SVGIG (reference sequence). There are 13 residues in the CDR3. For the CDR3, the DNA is TGTGCCTGGAGTGTAGCGGGGGGTCAGCCCCAGCATTTT. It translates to CAWSVAGGQPQHF.

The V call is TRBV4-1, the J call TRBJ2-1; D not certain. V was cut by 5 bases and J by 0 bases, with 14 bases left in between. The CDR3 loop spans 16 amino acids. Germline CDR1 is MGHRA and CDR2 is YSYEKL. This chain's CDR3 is CASSSAGPSSYNEQFF. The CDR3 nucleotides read TGCGCCAGCAGCTCCGCCGGGCCTAGCTCCTACAATGAGCAGTTCTTC.

CDR3 residues: CASSVPSGRGDTQYF. The CDR3 DNA sequence: TGTGCCAGCAGTGTACCTAGCGGGAGAGGAGATACGCAGTATTTT. The V call is TRBV25-1, the J call TRBJ2-3; the match to TRBD2 covers 10 bases. CDR3 length equals 15 residues. Germline trimming cut 4 bases from V and 5 bases from J; bases unmatched to any gene: 6. CDR1 is MGHDK and CDR2 is SYGVNS in the germline V gene.

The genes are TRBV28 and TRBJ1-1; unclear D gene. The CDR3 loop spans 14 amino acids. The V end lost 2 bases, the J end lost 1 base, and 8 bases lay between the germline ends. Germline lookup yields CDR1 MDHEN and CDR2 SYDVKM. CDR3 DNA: TGTGCCAGCAGTTTACTCGGCGGGAACACTGAAGCTTTCTTT. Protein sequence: CASSLLGGNTEAFF.

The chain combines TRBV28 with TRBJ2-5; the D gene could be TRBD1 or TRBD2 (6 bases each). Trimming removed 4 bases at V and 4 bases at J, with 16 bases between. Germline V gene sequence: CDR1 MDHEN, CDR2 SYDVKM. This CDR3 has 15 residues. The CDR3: CASSSSVGGAETQYF. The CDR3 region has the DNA TGTGCCAGCAGTTCTTCCGTCGGGGGCGCAGAGACCCAGTACTTC. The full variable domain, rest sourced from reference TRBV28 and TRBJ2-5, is DVKVTQSSRYLVKRTGEKVFLECVQDMDHENMFWYRQDPGLGLRLIYFSYDVKMKEKGDIPEGYSVSREKKERFSLILESASTNQTSMYLCASSSSVGGAETQYFGPGTRLLVL.

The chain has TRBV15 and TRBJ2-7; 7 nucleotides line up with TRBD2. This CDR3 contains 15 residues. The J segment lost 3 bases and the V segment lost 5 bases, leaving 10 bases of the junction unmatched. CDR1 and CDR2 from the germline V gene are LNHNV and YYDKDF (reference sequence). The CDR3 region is CATSLSRASGYEQYF. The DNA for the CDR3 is TGTGCCACCAGCCTTTCCAGGGCTAGCGGCTACGAGCAGTACTTC.

The CDR3 coding sequence is TGTGCCAGCAGTGTATCCGGGGGCGGGACCGGGGAGCTGTTTTTT. Translation: CASSVSGGGTGELFF. The V gene is TRBV2, the J gene TRBJ2-2, with D perhaps given as TRBD1 or TRBD2 (6 bases each). Looked up from germline, CDR1 is SNHLY and CDR2 is FYNNEI. CDR3 length: 15 residues. Trimming took 4 bases from V and 5 from J, leaving 14 bases between them. Complete variable domain (other parts from reference TRBV2 and TRBJ2-2): EPEVTQTPSHQVTQMGQEVILRCVPISNHLYFYWYRQILGQKVEFLVSFYNNEISEKSEIFDDQFSVERPDGSNFTLKIRSTKLEDSAMYFCASSVSGGGTGELFFGEGSRLTVL.

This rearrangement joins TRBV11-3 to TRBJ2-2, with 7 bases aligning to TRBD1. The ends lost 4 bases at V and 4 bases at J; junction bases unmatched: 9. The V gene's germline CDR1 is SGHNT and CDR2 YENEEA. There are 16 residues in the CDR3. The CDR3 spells CASSSRTGASTGELFF. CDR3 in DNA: TGTGCCAGCAGCTCAAGGACAGGCGCAAGCACCGGGGAGCTGTTTTTT. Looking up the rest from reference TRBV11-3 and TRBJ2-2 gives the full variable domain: EAGVVQSPRYKIIEKKQPVAFWCNPISGHNTLYWYLQNLGQGPELLIRYENEEAVDDSQLPKDRFSAERLKGVDSTLKIQPAELGDSAVYLCASSSRTGASTGELFFGEGSRLTVL.

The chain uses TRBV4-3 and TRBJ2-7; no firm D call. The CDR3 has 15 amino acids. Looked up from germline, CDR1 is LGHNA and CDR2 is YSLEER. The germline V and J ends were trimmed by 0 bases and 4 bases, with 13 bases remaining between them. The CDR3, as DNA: TGCGCCAGCAGCCAAGAGGCTAGACAATTATACGAGCAGTACTTC. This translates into CASSQEARQLYEQYF.

Here the CDR3 reads CASSLTGDEQFF. The DNA of the CDR3 is TGTGCCAGCAGCTTAACGGGGGATGAGCAGTTCTTC. V usage is TRBV7-3 and J usage is TRBJ2-1, with D perhaps matching TRBD1 or TRBD2 (5 bases each). The CDR3 spans 12 residues. Germline-derived CDR1 and CDR2 are SGHTA and FQGTGA. Trimming took 0 bases from V and 8 from J, leaving 5 bases between them.

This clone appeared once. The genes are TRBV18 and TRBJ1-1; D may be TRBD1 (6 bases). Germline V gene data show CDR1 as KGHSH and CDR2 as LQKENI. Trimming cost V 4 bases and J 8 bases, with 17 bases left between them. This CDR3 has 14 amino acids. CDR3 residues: CASSQGLTGWEAFF. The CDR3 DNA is TGTGCCAGCTCACAGGGCCTTACAGGGTGGGAAGCTTTCTTT.

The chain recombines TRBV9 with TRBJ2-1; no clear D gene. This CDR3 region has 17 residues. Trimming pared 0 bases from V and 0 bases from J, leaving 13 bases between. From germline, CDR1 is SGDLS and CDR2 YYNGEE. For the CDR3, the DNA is TGTGCCAGCAGCGTAGATTGGGGTGAGAGCTCCTACAATGAGCAGTTCTTC. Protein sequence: CASSVDWGESSYNEQFF.